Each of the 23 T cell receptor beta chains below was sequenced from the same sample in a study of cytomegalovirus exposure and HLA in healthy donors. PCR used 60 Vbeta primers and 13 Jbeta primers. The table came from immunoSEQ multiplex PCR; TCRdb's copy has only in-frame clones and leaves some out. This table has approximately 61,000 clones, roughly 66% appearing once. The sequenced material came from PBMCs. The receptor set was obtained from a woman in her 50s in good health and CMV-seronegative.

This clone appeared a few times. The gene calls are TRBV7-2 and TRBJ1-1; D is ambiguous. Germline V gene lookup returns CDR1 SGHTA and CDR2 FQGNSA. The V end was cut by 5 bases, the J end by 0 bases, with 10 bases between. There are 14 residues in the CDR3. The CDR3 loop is CASSPNQLNTEAFF. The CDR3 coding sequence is TGTGCCAGCAGCCCGAATCAGTTGAACACTGAAGCTTTCTTT.

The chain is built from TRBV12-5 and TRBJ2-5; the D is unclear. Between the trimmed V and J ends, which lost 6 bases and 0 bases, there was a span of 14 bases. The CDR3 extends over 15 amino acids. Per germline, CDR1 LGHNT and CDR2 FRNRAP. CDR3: CASGSLTGYQETQYF. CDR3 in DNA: TGTGCTAGTGGCTCCCTGACTGGGTACCAAGAGACCCAGTACTTC.

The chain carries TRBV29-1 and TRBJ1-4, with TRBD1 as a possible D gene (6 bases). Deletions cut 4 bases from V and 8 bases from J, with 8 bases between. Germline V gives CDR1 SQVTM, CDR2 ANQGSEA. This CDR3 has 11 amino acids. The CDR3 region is CSVVRGEKLFF. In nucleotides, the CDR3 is TGCAGCGTTGTTAGGGGGGAAAAACTGTTTTTT. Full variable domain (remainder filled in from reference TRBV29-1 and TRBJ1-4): SAVISQKPSRDICQRGTSLTIQCQVDSQVTMMFWYRQQPGQSLTLIATANQGSEATYESGFVIDKFPISRPNLTFSTLTVSNMSPEDSSIYLCSVVRGEKLFFGSGTQLSVL.

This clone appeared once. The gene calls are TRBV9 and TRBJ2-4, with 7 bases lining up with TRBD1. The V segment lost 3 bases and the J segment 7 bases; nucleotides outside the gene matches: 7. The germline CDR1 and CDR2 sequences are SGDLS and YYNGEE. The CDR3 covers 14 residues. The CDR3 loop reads CASSAGTVRNIQYF. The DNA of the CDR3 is TGTGCCAGCAGCGCGGGGACAGTTAGGAACATTCAGTACTTC.

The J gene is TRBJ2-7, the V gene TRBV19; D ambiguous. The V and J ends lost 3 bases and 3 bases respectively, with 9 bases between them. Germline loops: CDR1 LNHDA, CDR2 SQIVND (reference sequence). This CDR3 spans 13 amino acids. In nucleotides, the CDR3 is TGTGCCAGTAGTATCTTTGGCAACTACGAGCAGTACTTC. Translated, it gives CASSIFGNYEQYF.

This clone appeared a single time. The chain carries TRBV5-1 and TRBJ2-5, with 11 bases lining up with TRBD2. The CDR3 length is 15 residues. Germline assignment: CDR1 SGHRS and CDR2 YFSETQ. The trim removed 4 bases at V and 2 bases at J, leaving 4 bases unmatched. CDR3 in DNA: TGCGCCAGCAGCCACGGGACTAGCGGTCAAGAGACCCAGTACTTC. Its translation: CASSHGTSGQETQYF.

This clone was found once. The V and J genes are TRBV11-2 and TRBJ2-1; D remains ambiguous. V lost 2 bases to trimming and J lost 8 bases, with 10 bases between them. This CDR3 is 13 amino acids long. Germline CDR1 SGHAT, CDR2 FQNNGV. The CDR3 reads CASSLSRHYEQFF. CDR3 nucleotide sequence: TGTGCCAGCAGCTTAAGTCGACACTATGAGCAGTTCTTC.

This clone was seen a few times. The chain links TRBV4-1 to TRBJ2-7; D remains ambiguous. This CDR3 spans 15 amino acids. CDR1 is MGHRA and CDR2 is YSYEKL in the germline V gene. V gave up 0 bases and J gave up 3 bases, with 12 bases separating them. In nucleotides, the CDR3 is TGCGCCAGCAGCCAAGATTACACGTTTCTCTACGAGCAGTACTTC. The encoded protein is CASSQDYTFLYEQYF.

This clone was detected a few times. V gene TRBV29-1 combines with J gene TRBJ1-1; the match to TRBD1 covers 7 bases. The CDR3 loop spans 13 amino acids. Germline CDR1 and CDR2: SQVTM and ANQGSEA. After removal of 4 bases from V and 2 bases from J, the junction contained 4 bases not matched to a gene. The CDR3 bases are TGCAGCGTTGTAGGGGGCACTAACACTGAAGCTTTCTTT. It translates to CSVVGGTNTEAFF.

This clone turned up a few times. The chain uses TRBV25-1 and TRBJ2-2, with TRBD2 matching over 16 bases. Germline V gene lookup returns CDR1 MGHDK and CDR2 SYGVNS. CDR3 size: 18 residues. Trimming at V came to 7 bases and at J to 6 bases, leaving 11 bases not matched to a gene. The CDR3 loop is CASIGGGLAGGPSGELFF. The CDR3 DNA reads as TGTGCCAGCATAGGAGGGGGACTAGCGGGAGGGCCATCCGGGGAGCTGTTTTTT.

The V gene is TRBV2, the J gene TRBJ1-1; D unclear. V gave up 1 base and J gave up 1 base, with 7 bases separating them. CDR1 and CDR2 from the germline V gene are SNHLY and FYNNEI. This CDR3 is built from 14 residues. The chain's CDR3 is CASSEVGTNTEAFF. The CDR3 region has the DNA TGTGCCAGCAGTGAAGTGGGCACGAACACTGAAGCTTTCTTT.

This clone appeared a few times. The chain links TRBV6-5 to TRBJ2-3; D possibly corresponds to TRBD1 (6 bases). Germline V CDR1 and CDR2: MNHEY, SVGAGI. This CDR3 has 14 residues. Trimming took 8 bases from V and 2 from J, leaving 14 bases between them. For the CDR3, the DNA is TGTGCCAGCCGACCAGGACAGCTCACAGATACGCAGTATTTT. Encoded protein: CASRPGQLTDTQYF.

The CDR3 protein is CASTGSWEGKYEQYF. CDR3 DNA: TGTGCCAGCACGGGTTCGTGGGAGGGGAAGTACGAGCAGTACTTC. The rearrangement links TRBV27 to TRBJ2-7, with 7 bases matching TRBD2. Germline CDR1 is MNHEY and CDR2 is SMNVEV (reference sequence). The CDR3 has 15 amino acids. V gave up 7 bases and J gave up 4 bases; unmatched junction bases: 13.

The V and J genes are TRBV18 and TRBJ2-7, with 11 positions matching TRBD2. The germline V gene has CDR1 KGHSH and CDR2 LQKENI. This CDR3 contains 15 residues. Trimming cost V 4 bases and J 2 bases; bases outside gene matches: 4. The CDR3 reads CASSLGTSGAYEQYF. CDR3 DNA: TGTGCCAGCTCACTCGGGACTAGCGGAGCCTACGAGCAGTACTTC.

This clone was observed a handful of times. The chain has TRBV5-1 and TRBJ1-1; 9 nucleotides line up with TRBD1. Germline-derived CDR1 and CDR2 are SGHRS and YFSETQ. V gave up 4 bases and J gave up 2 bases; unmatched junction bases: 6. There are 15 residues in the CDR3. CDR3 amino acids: CASSDPGQGNTEAFF. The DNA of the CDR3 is TGCGCCAGCAGCGATCCGGGACAGGGTAACACTGAAGCTTTCTTT.

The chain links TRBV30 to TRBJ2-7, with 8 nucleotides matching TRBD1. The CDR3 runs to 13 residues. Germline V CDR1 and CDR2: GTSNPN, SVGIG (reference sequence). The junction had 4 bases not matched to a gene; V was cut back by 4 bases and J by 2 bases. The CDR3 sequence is CAWNRGVPYEQYF. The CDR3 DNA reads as TGTGCCTGGAACAGGGGGGTCCCCTACGAGCAGTACTTC.

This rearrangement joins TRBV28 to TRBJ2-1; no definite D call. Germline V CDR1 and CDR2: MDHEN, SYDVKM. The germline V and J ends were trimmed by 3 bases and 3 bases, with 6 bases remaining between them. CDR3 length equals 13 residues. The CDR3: CASSFNFYNEQFF. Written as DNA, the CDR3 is TGTGCCAGCAGTTTCAATTTCTACAATGAGCAGTTCTTC.

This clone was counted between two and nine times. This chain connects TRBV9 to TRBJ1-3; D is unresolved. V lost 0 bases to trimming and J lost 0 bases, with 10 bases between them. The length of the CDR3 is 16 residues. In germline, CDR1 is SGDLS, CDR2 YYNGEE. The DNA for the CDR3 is TGTGCCAGCAGCGTAGCTTTCGGTTCCTCTGGAAACACCATATATTTT. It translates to CASSVAFGSSGNTIYF.

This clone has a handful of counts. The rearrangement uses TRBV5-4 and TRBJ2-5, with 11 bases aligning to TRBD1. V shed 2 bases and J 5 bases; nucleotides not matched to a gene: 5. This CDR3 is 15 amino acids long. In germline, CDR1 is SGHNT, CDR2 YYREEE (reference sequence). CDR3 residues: CASSLGQGARETQYF. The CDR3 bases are TGTGCCAGCAGCTTAGGACAGGGGGCCCGGGAGACCCAGTACTTC.

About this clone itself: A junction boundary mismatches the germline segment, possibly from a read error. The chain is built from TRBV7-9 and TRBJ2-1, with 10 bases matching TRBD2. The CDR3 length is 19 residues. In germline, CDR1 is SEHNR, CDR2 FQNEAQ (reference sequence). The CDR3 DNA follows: TGTTCCAGCAGCCTCGGACTAGCGGAGGATCTTACTCTCGGCAATGAGCAGTTCTTC. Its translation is CSSSLGLAEDLTLGNEQFF.

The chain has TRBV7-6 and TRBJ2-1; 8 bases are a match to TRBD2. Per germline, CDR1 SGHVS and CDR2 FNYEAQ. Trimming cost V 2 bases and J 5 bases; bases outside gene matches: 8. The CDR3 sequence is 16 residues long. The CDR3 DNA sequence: TGTGCCAGCAGCTTAAGTAGCGGGATTTATCACAATGAGCAGTTCTTC. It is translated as CASSLSSGIYHNEQFF.

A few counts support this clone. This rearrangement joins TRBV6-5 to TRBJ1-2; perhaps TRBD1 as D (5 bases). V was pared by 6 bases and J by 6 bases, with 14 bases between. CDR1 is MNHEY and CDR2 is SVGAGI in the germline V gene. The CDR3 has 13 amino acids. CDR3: CASRPVGGNGYTF. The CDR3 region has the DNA TGTGCCAGCAGGCCGGTGGGGGGTAATGGCTACACCTTC.

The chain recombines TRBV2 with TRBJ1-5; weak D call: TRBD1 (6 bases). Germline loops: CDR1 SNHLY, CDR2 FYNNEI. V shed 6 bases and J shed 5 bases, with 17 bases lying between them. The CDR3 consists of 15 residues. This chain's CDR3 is CASSFDRLIYQPQHF. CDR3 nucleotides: TGTGCCAGCAGCTTCGACAGGCTTATTTATCAGCCCCAGCATTTT.